Shown below are 10 T cell receptor beta chains from a single sample sequenced in a study of OX40 agonist ivuxolimab in advanced cancers. The table came from immunoSEQ multiplex PCR; TCRdb's copy has only in-frame clones and leaves some out. The repertoire holds tens of thousands of clones, around 94% seen once, with more than 10% in the top ten. The material was CD4+ or CD8+ T cells sorted from blood, obtained in a trial of the OX40 agonist ivuxolimab. Source of these receptors: an adult with an advanced solid tumor such as melanoma, head and neck, liver or kidney cancer.

This sequence joins TRBV9 and TRBJ2-7; 7 nucleotides line up with TRBD1. Per the germline V gene, CDR1 is SGDLS and CDR2 is YYNGEE. The CDR3 spans 14 residues. The junction had 6 bases not matched to a gene; V was cut back by 3 bases and J by 3 bases. As DNA, the CDR3 is TGTGCCAGCAGCGCCCGGGACAGCGACTACGAGCAGTACTTC. Amino acid sequence: CASSARDSDYEQYF.

The gene calls are TRBV14 and TRBJ2-7, with 9 bases aligning to TRBD1. The CDR3 has 14 amino acids. V was clipped by 6 bases and J by 1 base; unmatched bases: 4. Looked up from germline, CDR1 is SGHDN and CDR2 is FVKESK. The CDR3 nucleotides read TGTGCCAGCAGGGGGACAGGGATATCCTACGAGCAGTACTTC. This encodes CASRGTGISYEQYF.

This CDR3 reads CASSLLGGAQSVEQFF. The CDR3, as DNA: TGTGCCAGCAGTTTACTCGGGGGTGCGCAGTCAGTAGAGCAGTTCTTC. The gene calls are TRBV28 and TRBJ2-1; D might be TRBD2 (6 bases). Looked up from germline, CDR1 is MDHEN and CDR2 is SYDVKM. With 2 bases removed from V and 10 bases from J, the gap between germline ends came to 21 bases. This CDR3 spans 16 amino acids.

This clone was counted a single time. This chain connects TRBV7-2 to TRBJ2-5; 8 bases line up with TRBD1. Per the germline V gene, CDR1 is SGHTA and CDR2 is FQGNSA. This CDR3 contains 16 residues. V lost 5 bases, J lost 3 bases, and 11 bases stayed unmatched. The CDR3 protein is CASSPRTGWGKETQYF. DNA for the CDR3: TGTGCCAGCAGCCCTCGGACAGGGTGGGGCAAAGAGACCCAGTACTTC. Complete variable domain (other parts from reference TRBV7-2 and TRBJ2-5): GAGVSQSPSNKVTEKGKDVELRCDPISGHTALYWYRQSLGQGLEFLIYFQGNSAPDKSGLPSDRFSAERTGGSVSTLTIQRTQQEDSAVYLCASSPRTGWGKETQYFGPGTRLLVL.

This chain connects TRBV5-5 to TRBJ1-1; D is unresolved. This CDR3 region has 13 residues. V shed 0 bases and J shed 0 bases, with 3 bases lying between them. Germline assignment: CDR1 SGHKS and CDR2 YYEKEE (reference sequence). As DNA, the CDR3 is TGTGCCAGCAGCTTGGGGTTGAACACTGAAGCTTTCTTT. This translates into CASSLGLNTEAFF.

This chain joins TRBV5-5 and TRBJ2-4; TRBD1 matches 7 bases. This CDR3 has 17 amino acids. The V and J ends lost 4 bases and 5 bases, in that order; junction bases with no gene match: 15. CDR1 and CDR2 (germline): SGHKS, YYEKEE (reference sequence). The CDR3 DNA sequence: TGTGCCAGCAGCGTTGTCATCCTTCACGGGACAGAAAACATTCAGTACTTC. It specifies CASSVVILHGTENIQYF.

The chain carries TRBV4-1 and TRBJ1-1; the match to TRBD1 covers 7 bases. This CDR3 has 17 residues. After removal of 0 bases from V and 0 bases from J, the junction contained 7 bases not matched to a gene. CDR1 and CDR2 (germline): MGHRA, YSYEKL. CDR3 in amino acids: CASSQDWRGQLNTEAFF. Written as DNA, the CDR3 is TGCGCCAGCAGCCAAGATTGGAGGGGGCAGTTGAACACTGAAGCTTTCTTT.

For the CDR3, the DNA is TGCAGCGTTTCCATCCAGGGCGACGAGCAGTACTTC. Its protein product is CSVSIQGDEQYF. The chain joins TRBV29-1 to TRBJ2-7; maybe TRBD1 (5 bases). CDR1 and CDR2 from the germline V gene are SQVTM and ANQGSEA. The germline V and J ends were trimmed by 5 bases and 5 bases, with 13 bases remaining between them. The CDR3 is 12 residues long.

The rearrangement uses TRBV5-1 and TRBJ2-7; D call uncertain. V was clipped by 2 bases and J by 2 bases, with 8 bases between them. This CDR3 is 13 amino acids long. CDR1 and CDR2 from the germline V gene are SGHRS and YFSETQ. The CDR3 sequence is CASSFNTAYEQYF. In DNA, the CDR3 is TGCGCCAGCAGCTTCAACACCGCCTACGAGCAGTACTTC.

This CDR3 reads CATSGLPGKSSYEQYF. The CDR3 nucleotides are TGTGCCACCAGCGGGTTACCGGGTAAGAGCTCCTACGAGCAGTACTTC. The chain uses TRBV15 and TRBJ2-7; no clear D. Per germline, CDR1 LNHNV and CDR2 YYDKDF (reference sequence). Trimming pared 5 bases from V and 0 bases from J, leaving 17 bases between. The CDR3 covers 16 residues.